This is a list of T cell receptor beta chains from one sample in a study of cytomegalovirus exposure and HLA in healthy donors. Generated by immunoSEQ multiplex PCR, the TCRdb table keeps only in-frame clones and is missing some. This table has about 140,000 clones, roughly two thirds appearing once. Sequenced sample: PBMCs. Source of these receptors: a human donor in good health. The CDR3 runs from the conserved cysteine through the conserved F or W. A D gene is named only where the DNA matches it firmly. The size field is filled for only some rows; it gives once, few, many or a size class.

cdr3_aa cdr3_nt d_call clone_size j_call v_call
CSTRDRGRETQYF TGCAGCACACGGGACAGGGGGCGAGAGACCCAGTACTTC TRBD1 NA TRBJ2-5 TRBV29-1
CASGGSFQETQYF TGCGCCTCGGGGGGCTCTTTCCAAGAGACCCAGTACTTC NA once TRBJ2-5 TRBV5-1
CASSPRLAGGGTNNEQFF TGTGCCAGCAGCCCAAGGTTGGCGGGGGGAGGGACCAACAATGAGCAGTTCTTC TRBD2 NA TRBJ2-1 TRBV6-9
CASSLIGAGGPETQYF TGTGCCAGCAGCTTAATAGGGGCGGGGGGGCCGGAGACCCAGTACTTC TRBD2 NA TRBJ2-5 TRBV7-3
CASSQWGQTNTEAFF TGCGCCAGCAGCCAATGGGGACAGACGAACACTGAAGCTTTCTTT TRBD1 few TRBJ1-1 TRBV4-1
CASSFQGGETQYF TGTGCCAGCAGTTTCCAGGGTGGGGAGACCCAGTACTTC NA NA TRBJ2-5 TRBV5-6
CASKDSMNTEAFF TGTGCCAGCAAGGATAGCATGAACACTGAAGCTTTCTTT NA few TRBJ1-1 TRBV2
CASSMSRVDQPQHF TGTGCCAGTAGTATGTCCAGGGTGGATCAGCCCCAGCATTTT NA once TRBJ1-5 TRBV19
CASSPGQVTGELFF TGTGCCAGCAGCCCGGGACAGGTTACCGGGGAGCTGTTTTTT TRBD1 NA TRBJ2-2 TRBV7-3
CASSGGGFLAKNIQYF TGTGCCAGCAGCGGGGGGGGGTTCCTAGCCAAAAACATTCAGTACTTC TRBD2 NA TRBJ2-4 TRBV27
CASSNYGISNTEAFF TGTGCCAGCAGTAATTACGGGATTTCGAACACTGAAGCTTTCTTT NA NA TRBJ1-1 TRBV7-2
CATSRDRPAGNTEAFF TGTGCCACCAGCAGAGATAGACCCGCAGGGAACACTGAAGCTTTCTTT NA NA TRBJ1-1 TRBV15
CASRTGQRNYGYTF TGTGCCAGCAGGACAGGACAGAGAAACTATGGCTACACCTTC NA NA TRBJ1-2 TRBV6-5
CSARDSYEQYF TGCAGTGCTAGAGACAGCTACGAGCAGTACTTC NA NA TRBJ2-7 TRBV20-1
CASSLSGSGEQYF TGTGCCAGCAGCTTAAGCGGGAGTGGCGAGCAGTACTTC TRBD2 NA TRBJ2-7 TRBV7-9
CASSARDRVVYEQYF TGCGCCAGCAGCGCTAGGGACAGGGTGGTCTACGAGCAGTACTTC TRBD1 NA TRBJ2-7 TRBV4-1
CASSLAGNPNNYGYTF TGCGCCAGCAGCTTGGCCGGGAATCCTAATAACTATGGCTACACCTTC NA NA TRBJ1-2 TRBV5-1
CAWSVGAMNTEAFF TGTGCCTGGAGTGTAGGGGCAATGAACACTGAAGCTTTCTTT NA NA TRBJ1-1 TRBV30
CASINRDNYNEQFF TGTGCCAGCATTAACCGGGACAACTACAATGAGCAGTTCTTC NA NA TRBJ2-1 TRBV6-1
CASRLAVTDTQYF TGTGCCAGCAGACTAGCGGTCACAGATACGCAGTATTTT TRBD2 once TRBJ2-3 TRBV6-1
CASTPLAGGRDTQYF TGTGCCAGCACGCCCTTAGCGGGGGGCCGAGATACGCAGTATTTT TRBD2 NA TRBJ2-3 TRBV6-5
CAISPTGGLTDTQYF TGTGCCATCAGTCCAACAGGGGGGCTCACAGATACGCAGTATTTT TRBD1 NA TRBJ2-3 TRBV10-3
CASSPRRSGDTQYF TGTGCCAGCAGCCCTAGACGGTCCGGCGATACGCAGTATTTT NA once TRBJ2-3 TRBV11-3
CASSRGGVAGYNEQFF TGCGCCAGCAGCCGGGGGGGGGTAGCGGGGTACAATGAGCAGTTCTTC TRBD2 NA TRBJ2-1 TRBV5-1
CASSLGYSGRAVSYNEQFF TGTGCCAGCAGCTTAGGGTATAGCGGGAGGGCCGTCTCCTACAATGAGCAGTTCTTC TRBD2 NA TRBJ2-1 TRBV7-8
CASGRDRSTDTQYF TGTGCCAGTGGCCGGGACAGAAGCACAGATACGCAGTATTTT TRBD1 NA TRBJ2-3 TRBV2
CASSVVPTYNEQFF TGTGCCAGCAGCGTGGTACCTACCTACAATGAGCAGTTCTTC NA NA TRBJ2-1 TRBV5-4
CASRPGQGYYGYTF TGTGCCAGCAGACCGGGACAGGGGTACTATGGCTACACCTTC TRBD1 NA TRBJ1-2 TRBV6-6
CASSVGDSETQPQHF TGTGCCAGCAGCGTGGGGGACAGCGAGACTCAGCCCCAGCATTTT TRBD1 NA TRBJ1-5 TRBV9
CASTDVNYSNQPHHF TGTGCCAGCACTGACGTCAATTATAGCAATCAGCCCCACCATTTT NA NA TRBJ1-5 TRBV2
CATGQRADTEAFF TGTGCCACCGGACAACGGGCGGACACTGAAGCTTTCTTT NA NA TRBJ1-1 TRBV7-9
CASSTRAGTGELFF TGTGCCAGCAGCACCAGGGCCGGGACCGGGGAGCTGTTTTTT NA NA TRBJ2-2 TRBV7-8
CASSVRGHSYEQYF TGTGCCAGCAGCGTGCGGGGGCACTCCTACGAGCAGTACTTC NA NA TRBJ2-7 TRBV9
CASSLGTVNYGYTF TGTGCCAGCAGCTTGGGGACAGTTAACTATGGCTACACCTTC TRBD1 NA TRBJ1-2 TRBV7-9
CASSLGTGGETQYF TGTGCCAGCAGCTTGGGGACAGGGGGCGAGACCCAGTACTTC TRBD1 NA TRBJ2-5 TRBV7-9
CASSLAASGLNTGELFF TGTGCCAGCAGCTTAGCCGCTAGCGGCTTGAACACCGGGGAGCTGTTTTTT TRBD2 NA TRBJ2-2 TRBV7-8
CASSLLAGVDNEQFF TGTGCTAGCAGCTTACTAGCGGGGGTGGATAATGAGCAGTTCTTC TRBD2 once TRBJ2-1 TRBV7-7
CASSGRTGSSYNEQFF TGCGCCAGCAGCGGACGGACAGGGTCTAGCTACAATGAGCAGTTCTTC TRBD1 NA TRBJ2-1 TRBV5-1
CASSWTGEETQYF TGTGCCAGCAGTTGGACAGGGGAGGAGACCCAGTACTTC TRBD1 once TRBJ2-5 TRBV7-2
CASSEALEFTDTQYF TGTGCCAGCAGTGAAGCGCTGGAGTTCACAGATACGCAGTATTTT NA NA TRBJ2-3 TRBV2
CASSLLSNQPQHF TGTGCCAGCAGTTTATTGAGTAATCAGCCCCAGCATTTT NA NA TRBJ1-5 TRBV28
CASSSGQVVYEQYF TGTGCCAGCTCGTCGGGACAGGTGGTCTACGAGCAGTACTTC TRBD1 NA TRBJ2-7 TRBV6-1
CASSLIGDEQYF TGTGCCAGCAGCTTAATAGGGGACGAGCAGTACTTC NA NA TRBJ2-7 TRBV7-3
CASSFKNTEAFF TGTGCCAGCAGCTTTAAGAACACTGAAGCTTTCTTT NA few TRBJ1-1 TRBV7-6
CASRNTGIAYGYTF TGTGCCAGCAGGAATACCGGGATCGCCTATGGCTACACCTTC NA NA TRBJ1-2 TRBV6-1
CASSPRGAGELFF TGTGCCAGCAGCCCGCGGGGCGCCGGGGAGCTGTTTTTT NA NA TRBJ2-2 TRBV7-2
CASSSFDSTAVEAFF TGTGCCAGCTCATCTTTTGACAGCACTGCAGTTGAAGCTTTCTTT NA NA TRBJ1-1 TRBV18
CASSPVRGSGANVLTF TGTGCCAGCAGTCCCGTCAGGGGGTCTGGGGCCAACGTCCTGACTTTC TRBD1 once TRBJ2-6 TRBV2
CASSPQGSGNTIYF TGCGCCAGCAGCCCGCAGGGTTCTGGAAACACCATATATTTT NA NA TRBJ1-3 TRBV5-1
CASSERTGSGYGYTF TGCGCCAGCAGCGAACGGACAGGCTCGGGGTATGGCTACACCTTC TRBD1 NA TRBJ1-2 TRBV5-1
CAIKGGNTEAFF TGTGCCATCAAAGGGGGGAACACTGAAGCTTTCTTT NA few TRBJ1-1 TRBV10-3
CASSLGGLNEQFF TGTGCCAGCAGCTTGGGGGGGCTAAATGAGCAGTTCTTC NA NA TRBJ2-1 TRBV7-9
CASTQSFGGTNEKLFF TGTGCCAGCACCCAAAGTTTCGGGGGGACAAATGAAAAACTGTTTTTT NA once TRBJ1-4 TRBV11-2
CASSLGRGNEQFF TGTGCCAGCAGCTTGGGACGGGGCAATGAGCAGTTCTTC NA NA TRBJ2-1 TRBV5-4
CASSPKGAQPQHF TGTGCCAGCAGTCCTAAAGGGGCTCAGCCCCAGCATTTT NA NA TRBJ1-5 TRBV6-1